This paragraph reports one T cell receptor beta chain. These data are taken from a study of T cell changes during pregnancy in multiple sclerosis. Data came from immunoSEQ multiplex PCR; TCRdb stores just in-frame clones and leaves some out. This table holds about 60,000 clones, about 92% found once. Material: CD8+ T cells from peripheral blood mononuclear cells, obtained in the second trimester of pregnancy. This clonotype was sampled from a female donor with multiple sclerosis, enrolled in a pregnancy study.

The CDR3 DNA reads as TGTGCCAGCAGCGCGGACAGGGATCCCACTGAAGCTTTCTTT. This codes for CASSADRDPTEAFF. The chain joins TRBV9 to TRBJ1-1; 8 bases map to TRBD1. V was clipped by 3 bases and J by 4 bases; unmatched bases: 5. Germline V gene sequence: CDR1 SGDLS, CDR2 YYNGEE. CDR3 length equals 14 residues.